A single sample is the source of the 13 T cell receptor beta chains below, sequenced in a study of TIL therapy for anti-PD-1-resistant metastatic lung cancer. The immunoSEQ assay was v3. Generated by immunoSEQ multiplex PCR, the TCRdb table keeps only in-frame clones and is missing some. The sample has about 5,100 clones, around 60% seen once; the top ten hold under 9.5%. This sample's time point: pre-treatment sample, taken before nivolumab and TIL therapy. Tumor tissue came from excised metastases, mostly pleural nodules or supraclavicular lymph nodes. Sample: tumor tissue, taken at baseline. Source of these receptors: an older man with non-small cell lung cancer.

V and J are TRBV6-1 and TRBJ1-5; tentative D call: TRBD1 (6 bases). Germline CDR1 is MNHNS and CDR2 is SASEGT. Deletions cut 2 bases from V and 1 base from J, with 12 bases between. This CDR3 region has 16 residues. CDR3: CASSERGARSNQPQHF. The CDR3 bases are TGTGCCAGCAGTGAACGGGGGGCGCGGAGCAATCAGCCCCAGCATTTT.

CDR3 sequence (DNA): TGTGCCAGTAGTTCGACTAGCGGGAGAGAGGGTGAGCAGTTCTTC. It is translated as CASSSTSGREGEQFF. This chain joins TRBV19 and TRBJ2-1, with 12 bases fitting TRBD2. This CDR3 has 15 amino acids. CDR1 is LNHDA, CDR2 SQIVND, per germline (reference sequence). Trimming removed 5 bases from V and 9 bases from J; junction bases left unmatched: 8. Looking up the rest from reference TRBV19 and TRBJ2-1 gives the full variable domain: DGGITQSPKYLFRKEGQNVTLSCEQNLNHDAMYWYRQDPGQGLRLIYYSQIVNDFQKGDIAEGYSVSREKKESFPLTVTSAQKNPTAFYLCASSSTSGREGEQFFGPGTRLTVL.

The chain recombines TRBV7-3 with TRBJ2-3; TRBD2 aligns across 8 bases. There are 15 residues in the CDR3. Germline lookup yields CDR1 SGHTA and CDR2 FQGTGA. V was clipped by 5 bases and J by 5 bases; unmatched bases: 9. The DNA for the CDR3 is TGTGCCAGCAGCCTCCAAGCGGGAGCTGGAGATACGCAGTATTTT. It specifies CASSLQAGAGDTQYF.

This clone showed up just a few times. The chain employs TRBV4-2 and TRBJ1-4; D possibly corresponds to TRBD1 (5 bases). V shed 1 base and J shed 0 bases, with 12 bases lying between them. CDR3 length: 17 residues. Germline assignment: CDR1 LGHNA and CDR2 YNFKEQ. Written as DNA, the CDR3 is TGTGCCAGCAGCCAAGGAGGGGCAGAATCAACTAATGAAAAACTGTTTTTT. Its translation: CASSQGGAESTNEKLFF.

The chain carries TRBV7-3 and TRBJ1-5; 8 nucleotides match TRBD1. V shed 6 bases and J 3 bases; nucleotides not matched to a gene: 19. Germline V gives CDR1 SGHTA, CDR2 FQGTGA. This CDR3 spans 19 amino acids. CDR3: CASRFQRTGTWGHNQPQHF. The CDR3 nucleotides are TGTGCCAGCAGATTTCAGAGGACAGGGACCTGGGGACACAATCAGCCCCAGCATTTT.

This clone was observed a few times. Here the CDR3 reads CASSLWGAREKLFF. DNA for the CDR3: TGTGCCAGCAGCTTGTGGGGAGCGAGGGAAAAACTGTTTTTT. The chain links TRBV5-6 to TRBJ1-4, with unresolved D. Germline CDR1 and CDR2: SGHDT and YYEEEE. CDR3 length: 14 amino acids. Between the trimmed V and J ends, which lost 1 base and 8 bases, there was a span of 12 bases. Combining the CDR3 with reference TRBV5-6 and TRBJ1-4 gives the whole variable domain DAGVTQSPTHLIKTRGQQVTLRCSPKSGHDTVSWYQQALGQGPQFIFQYYEEEERQRGNFPDRFSGHQFPNYSSELNVNALLLGDSALYLCASSLWGAREKLFFGSGTQLSVL.

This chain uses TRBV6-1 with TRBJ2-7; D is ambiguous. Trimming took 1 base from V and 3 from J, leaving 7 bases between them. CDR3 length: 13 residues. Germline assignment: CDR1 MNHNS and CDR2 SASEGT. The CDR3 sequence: CASSEGHSYEQYF. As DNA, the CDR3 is TGTGCCAGCAGTGAAGGTCACAGCTACGAGCAGTACTTC.

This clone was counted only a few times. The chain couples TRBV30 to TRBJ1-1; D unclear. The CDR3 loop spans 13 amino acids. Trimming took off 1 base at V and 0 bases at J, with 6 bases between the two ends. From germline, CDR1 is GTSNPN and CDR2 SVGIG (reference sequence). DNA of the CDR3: TGTGCCTGGAGTGCAACACTGAACACTGAAGCTTTCTTT. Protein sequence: CAWSATLNTEAFF.

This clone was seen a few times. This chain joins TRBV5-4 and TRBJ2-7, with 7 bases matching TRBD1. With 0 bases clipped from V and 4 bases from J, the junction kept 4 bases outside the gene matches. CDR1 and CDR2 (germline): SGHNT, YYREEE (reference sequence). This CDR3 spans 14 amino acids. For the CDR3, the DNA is TGTGCCAGCAGCTTGGCTGAGGGGGCGTACGAGCAGTACTTC. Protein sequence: CASSLAEGAYEQYF.

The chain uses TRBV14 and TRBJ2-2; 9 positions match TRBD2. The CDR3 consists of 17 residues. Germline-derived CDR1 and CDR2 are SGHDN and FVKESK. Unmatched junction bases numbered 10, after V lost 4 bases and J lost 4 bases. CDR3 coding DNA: TGTGCCAGCAGCCGAATCAAAGCGGGAGGCCTCACCGGGGAGCTGTTTTTT. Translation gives CASSRIKAGGLTGELFF.

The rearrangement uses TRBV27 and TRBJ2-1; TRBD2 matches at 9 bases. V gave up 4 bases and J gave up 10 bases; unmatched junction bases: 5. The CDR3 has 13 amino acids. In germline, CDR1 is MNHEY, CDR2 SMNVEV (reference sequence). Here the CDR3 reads CASSYSGRTEQFF. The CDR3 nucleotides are TGTGCCAGCAGTTACAGCGGGAGGACCGAGCAGTTCTTC.

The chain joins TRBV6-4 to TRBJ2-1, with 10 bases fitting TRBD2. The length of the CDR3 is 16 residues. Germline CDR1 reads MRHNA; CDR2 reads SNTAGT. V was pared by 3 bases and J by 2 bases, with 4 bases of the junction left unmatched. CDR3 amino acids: CASSEKREGPYNEQFF. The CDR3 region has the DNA TGTGCCAGCAGTGAAAAGCGGGAGGGCCCCTACAATGAGCAGTTCTTC.

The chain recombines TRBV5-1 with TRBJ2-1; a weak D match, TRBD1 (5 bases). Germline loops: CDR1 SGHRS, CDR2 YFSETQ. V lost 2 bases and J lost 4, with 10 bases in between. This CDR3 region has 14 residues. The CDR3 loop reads CASSFRVGYNEQFF. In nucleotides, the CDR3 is TGCGCCAGCAGCTTCAGGGTGGGGTACAATGAGCAGTTCTTC.